Listed below are T cell receptor beta chains from one sample, sequenced in a study of T cell changes during pregnancy in multiple sclerosis. Some clones are missing from TCRdb's copy, which holds only in-frame ones; the method was immunoSEQ multiplex PCR. The sample gives 93,000 or so clones, 92% of which show up once; around 0.92% is in the top ten. The source was peripheral blood, collected after pregnancy. The receptors shown here come from a female donor with multiple sclerosis, enrolled in a pregnancy study. CDR3s include the opening cysteine and the closing phenylalanine or tryptophan. The D gene is left open where the match is weak. Expanded clones get a size class; other rows say once, few or many, or leave the size out.

TRBV11-2	TRBD2	NA	TRBJ2-3	TGTGCCAGCAGCTTAGATCCGCACTTAGCGGGAGAGAGCACAGATACGCAGTATTTT	CASSLDPHLAGESTDTQYF
TRBV6-6	NA	NA	TRBJ2-3	TGTGCCAGCAGTTACAGGAGGGGGGGGGCCACAGATACGCAGTATTTT	CASSYRRGGATDTQYF
TRBV27	NA	once	TRBJ1-1	TGTGCCAGCAGTTTAAGGAACAGGGAAATTCCTTTCTTT	CASSLRNREIPFF
TRBV4-3	TRBD1	NA	TRBJ2-7	TGCGCCAGCAGCCAAGATACAGGGGGCAGGTACGAGCAGTACTTC	CASSQDTGGRYEQYF
TRBV10-1	NA	NA	TRBJ2-1	TGCGCCAGCAGTGAGTCTGGGACTAATGAGCAGTTCTTC	CASSESGTNEQFF
TRBV7-2	TRBD2	once	TRBJ2-2	TGTGCCAGCAGCCAGCGGGGGGGCGGGACCGGGGAGCTGTTTTTT	CASSQRGGGTGELFF
TRBV19	NA	NA	TRBJ1-2	TGTGCCAGTAGTACGTCGGGGGACTATGGCTACACCTTC	CASSTSGDYGYTF
TRBV11-2	NA	NA	TRBJ2-2	TGTGCCAGCAGCTTAAGGAAGGGGGTACTTAACACCGGGGAGCTGTTTTTT	CASSLRKGVLNTGELFF
TRBV15	NA	NA	TRBJ1-2	TGTGCCACCAGCAGAGATCTCCCCATGGCAGTCCTCTATGGCTACACCTTC	CATSRDLPMAVLYGYTF
TRBV6-1	TRBD1	NA	TRBJ2-7	TGTGCCAGCAGTGAAATGTGGACAGGGTTCTACGAGCAGTACTTC	CASSEMWTGFYEQYF
TRBV10-3	NA	NA	TRBJ1-2	TGTGCCATCAGTGGGCCCCGGGGGGCTGACTATGGCTACACCTTC	CAISGPRGADYGYTF
TRBV29-1	NA	once	TRBJ2-5	TGCAGCGTTACGGGACTTACCCAAGAGACCCAGTACTTC	CSVTGLTQETQYF
TRBV2	NA	NA	TRBJ2-2	TGTGCCAGCAGTAGACAGGCGGTTGACGGGGAGCTGTTTTTT	CASSRQAVDGELFF
TRBV9	TRBD1	few	TRBJ1-1	TGTGCCAGCAGCGCGATGACAGGGGCTGAAGCTTTCTTT	CASSAMTGAEAFF
TRBV19	TRBD1	NA	TRBJ1-1	TGTGCCTCCCGGGACAGGGGGCGCGGGAACACTGAAGCTTTCTTT	CASRDRGRGNTEAFF
TRBV18	NA	NA	TRBJ1-5	TGTGCCAGCTCCGGGGATCGCAATCAGCCCCAGCATTTT	CASSGDRNQPQHF
TRBV9	TRBD2	NA	TRBJ2-3	TGTGCCAGCAGCCCCATCCTCACCCTCTCTAGCGGGGGGGCCTTCGATACGCAGTATTTT	CASSPILTLSSGGAFDTQYF
TRBV27	NA	NA	TRBJ2-7	TGTGCCAGCAGTCTAGGACAGCTTACCTACGAGCAGTACTTC	CASSLGQLTYEQYF
TRBV13	NA	NA	TRBJ1-1	TGTGCCAGCAGCTTAGGCCTGTCTCCCACTGAAGCTTTCTTT	CASSLGLSPTEAFF
TRBV6-1	NA	NA	TRBJ2-3	TGTGCCAGCAGTGACTTTGGGCTTAGCACAGATACGCAGTATTTT	CASSDFGLSTDTQYF
TRBV7-8	TRBD1	few	TRBJ2-5	TGTGCCAGCGGGGACAGGGGGCGCGTCGAAGAGACCCAGTACTTC	CASGDRGRVEETQYF
TRBV5-1	NA	NA	TRBJ2-2	TGCGCCAGCGAAACAGAGAGCCTCACCGGGGAGCTGTTTTTT	CASETESLTGELFF
TRBV7-2	TRBD1	NA	TRBJ1-1	TGTGCCAGCAGCTGGCAGGGACAGGCGACGAACACTGAAGCTTTCTTT	CASSWQGQATNTEAFF
TRBV7-2	TRBD1	once	TRBJ1-1	TGTGCCAGCCGAGACAGGGCAAACACTGAAGCTTTCTTT	CASRDRANTEAFF
TRBV5-1	NA	once	TRBJ2-7	TGCGCCAGCAGTTTGACACAGACCGGACACGACTACGAGCAGTACTTC	CASSLTQTGHDYEQYF
TRBV7-2	TRBD2	NA	TRBJ2-7	TGTGCCAGCAGCTCCTTGACTAGCGGGGTTTACGAGCAGTACTTC	CASSSLTSGVYEQYF
TRBV27	NA	NA	TRBJ2-7	TGTGCCAGCAGTTTATTGGCGGGATACGAGCAGTACTTC	CASSLLAGYEQYF
TRBV7-6	TRBD2	NA	TRBJ2-2	TGTGCCAGCAGCTTAGCGTCTGGCGGGGGATGGGCCGGGGAGCTGTTTTTT	CASSLASGGGWAGELFF
TRBV27	TRBD1	NA	TRBJ1-2	TGTGCCAGCAGTTTAGTAGGGACAGGCCTCTATGGCTACACCTTC	CASSLVGTGLYGYTF
TRBV7-6	TRBD1	NA	TRBJ1-3	TGTGCCAGCAGCTTGGGGACAGAGTACTCTGGAAACACCATATATTTT	CASSLGTEYSGNTIYF
TRBV6-5	NA	few	TRBJ1-2	TGTGCCAGCAGGCTCAGGGTGTCGAGAGGCTACACCTTC	CASRLRVSRGYTF
TRBV5-4	NA	NA	TRBJ2-4	TGTGCCAGCAGCTTGGGTCAGGGGCAGGACATTCAGTACTTC	CASSLGQGQDIQYF